This TCR beta chain is drawn from a study of PD-1 blockade in classical Hodgkin lymphoma. The CDR3 runs to 12 residues. The V end lost 1 base, the J end lost 3 bases, and 1 base lay between the germline ends. The germline V gene has CDR1 SGHVS and CDR2 FQNEAQ. TCRdb's copy holds only in-frame clones and misses some; the assay was immunoSEQ multiplex PCR. The sample has approximately 9,900 clones; about 79% are singletons. Note on this clone: Antigen specificity is unknown.

Exposure to brentuximab vedotin varied, and each patient had relapsed following autologous stem cell transplantation. Starting with thawed PBMCs, CD4+ T cells were purified by magnetic negative selection. Study-wide results and limits: The CD4+ diversity rise by C4D1 was clearest in complete responders. Patients who initiated nivolumab within 1 year of ASCT were excluded.

Here the sequenced sample was CD4+ T cells from blood, taken at baseline. V is TRBV7-8 and J is TRBJ1-3; D ambiguous. The receptor was derived from a human donor with classical Hodgkin lymphoma. In DNA form, the CDR3 reads TGTGCCAGCAGCTTAGATGGAAACACCATATATTTT. Amino acid sequence: CASSLDGNTIYF.